This T cell receptor beta chain was sequenced in a study of human T cells and chemical hapten exposure. Study summary: Per-sample TCR yields varied mainly from small pooled library volume differences.

This clonotype has at least ten counts. Stated time point: patch test 2, 6 weeks after DPC sensitization. Treatment noted: therapeutic diphenylcyclopropenone sensitization with weekly scalp DPC. TCRdb reprocessed the RACE reads via MiXCR and lists one record per CDR3 protein. The sample includes about 380,000 distinct CDR3 sequences, 6% to 7% of them seen just once. This CDR3 comprises 13 residues. The trim removed 4 bases at V and 11 bases at J, leaving 7 bases unmatched. The TCR was taken from a woman under 30 with alopecia areata. Some clones in this sample may be carry-over from other donors' samples. The source was whole blood, collected in connection with sensitization to the hapten diphenylcyclopropenone (DPC). J is TRBJ1-5 and V is TRBV12-3 or TRBV12-4, with TRBD1 matching over 8 bases. CDR3 amino acids: CASSSLDRVAQHF. CDR3 DNA: TGTGCCAGCAGTTCCTTGGACAGGGTAGCCCAGCATTTT.